The rows below give T cell receptor beta chains drawn from one sample of a study of blood T cell repertoires in COVID-19. Data came from immunoSEQ multiplex PCR; TCRdb stores just in-frame clones and leaves some out. Of over 150,000 clones in the sample, approximately 80% were seen once. The sample was peripheral blood. These receptors were taken from a woman aged 55-70 years with acute or convalescent COVID-19. CDR3s include the opening cysteine and the closing phenylalanine or tryptophan. The order of the fields is J gene, D gene, clone size, V gene, CDR3 protein, CDR3 DNA. The D gene is left open where the match is weak. Only part of the rows carry a size: once, few, many, or a class if the clone is expanded.

j_gene: TRBJ1-1
d_gene: -
abundance: -
v_gene: TRBV10-3
CDR3aa: CAISDPPEGGTEAFF
CDR3nt: TGTGCCATCAGTGACCCCCCAGAGGGAGGCACTGAAGCTTTCTTT

j_gene: TRBJ2-3
d_gene: TRBD1
abundance: -
v_gene: TRBV14
CDR3aa: CASSRNRGRTDTQYF
CDR3nt: TGTGCCAGCAGCAGAAACAGGGGGCGCACAGATACGCAGTATTTT

j_gene: TRBJ2-7
d_gene: TRBD1
abundance: -
v_gene: TRBV4-1
CDR3aa: CASSQDPGQGGNEQYF
CDR3nt: TGCGCCAGCAGCCAAGATCCGGGACAGGGGGGCAACGAGCAGTACTTC

j_gene: TRBJ1-1
d_gene: TRBD1
abundance: few
v_gene: TRBV10-3
CDR3aa: CAIRSGGGNTEAFF
CDR3nt: TGTGCCATCAGATCAGGGGGCGGGAACACTGAAGCTTTCTTT

j_gene: TRBJ2-5
d_gene: TRBD1
abundance: -
v_gene: TRBV24-1
CDR3aa: CATSDSTGGETQYF
CDR3nt: TGTGCCACCAGTGATTCGACAGGGGGAGAGACCCAGTACTTC

j_gene: TRBJ2-4
d_gene: -
abundance: -
v_gene: TRBV9
CDR3aa: CASSSPRGAITLAKNIQYF
CDR3nt: TGTGCCAGCAGCAGCCCGCGGGGCGCCATTACTCTAGCCAAAAACATTCAGTACTTC

j_gene: TRBJ2-7
d_gene: TRBD1
abundance: -
v_gene: TRBV27
CDR3aa: CASSPGTGALEQYF
CDR3nt: TGTGCCAGCAGCCCCGGGACAGGGGCCCTCGAGCAGTACTTC

j_gene: TRBJ1-1
d_gene: -
abundance: -
v_gene: TRBV7-6
CDR3aa: CASSLDGEDTVNTEAFF
CDR3nt: TGTGCCAGCAGCTTGGACGGGGAGGACACCGTGAACACTGAAGCTTTCTTT

j_gene: TRBJ1-2
d_gene: TRBD1
abundance: -
v_gene: TRBV15
CDR3aa: CATSSRTGVYGYTF
CDR3nt: TGTGCCACCAGCAGCCGGACAGGGGTCTATGGCTACACCTTC

j_gene: TRBJ1-4
d_gene: TRBD1
abundance: once
v_gene: TRBV7-2
CDR3aa: CASSYYLQGASNEKLFF
CDR3nt: TGTGCCAGCAGCTATTACCTTCAGGGGGCTTCTAATGAAAAACTGTTTTTT

j_gene: TRBJ1-6
d_gene: TRBD1
abundance: -
v_gene: TRBV27
CDR3aa: CASSSRSTGAVSPLHF
CDR3nt: TGTGCCAGCAGTTCAAGATCTACAGGGGCAGTTTCACCCCTCCACTTT

j_gene: TRBJ1-2
d_gene: TRBD1
abundance: -
v_gene: TRBV19
CDR3aa: CASSDRGQGNYGYTF
CDR3nt: TGTGCCAGTAGTGACAGGGGGCAAGGGAACTATGGCTACACCTTC

j_gene: TRBJ1-4
d_gene: -
abundance: -
v_gene: TRBV6-6
CDR3aa: CASSRLGRTNEKLFF
CDR3nt: TGTGCCAGCAGCCGCCTGGGGAGAACTAATGAAAAACTGTTTTTT

j_gene: TRBJ1-5
d_gene: -
abundance: -
v_gene: TRBV7-2
CDR3aa: CASRSGTGVGQPQHF
CDR3nt: TGTGCCAGCAGATCCGGGACGGGGGTCGGTCAGCCCCAGCATTTT

j_gene: TRBJ1-5
d_gene: TRBD1
abundance: -
v_gene: TRBV4-3
CDR3aa: CASSQVGTGRPYSNQPQHF
CDR3nt: TGCGCCAGCAGCCAAGTGGGGACAGGGAGACCATATAGCAATCAGCCCCAGCATTTT

j_gene: TRBJ1-1
d_gene: -
abundance: -
v_gene: TRBV29-1
CDR3aa: CSSVIAKNTEAFF
CDR3nt: TGCAGCAGTGTGATCGCGAAGAACACTGAAGCTTTCTTT

j_gene: TRBJ2-7
d_gene: -
abundance: -
v_gene: TRBV5-4
CDR3aa: CASSPRQGASYEQYF
CDR3nt: TGTGCCAGCAGCCCTCGACAAGGGGCCTCCTACGAGCAGTACTTC

j_gene: TRBJ1-2
d_gene: TRBD1
abundance: -
v_gene: TRBV19
CDR3aa: CASKRQGSNYGYTF
CDR3nt: TGTGCCAGTAAACGACAGGGTAGTAACTATGGCTACACCTTC

j_gene: TRBJ1-2
d_gene: -
abundance: -
v_gene: TRBV2
CDR3aa: CASSDIRRDYGYTF
CDR3nt: TGTGCCAGCAGTGATATCAGGCGCGATTATGGCTACACCTTC

j_gene: TRBJ1-1
d_gene: -
abundance: -
v_gene: TRBV3-1/TRBV3-2
CDR3aa: CASSTRWAGWNTEAFF
CDR3nt: TGTGCCAGCAGCACACGATGGGCAGGGTGGAACACTGAAGCTTTCTTT

j_gene: TRBJ1-2
d_gene: TRBD1
abundance: -
v_gene: TRBV6-5
CDR3aa: CASSYPGQGRGGYTF
CDR3nt: TGTGCCAGCAGTTACCCCGGACAGGGTCGGGGCGGCTACACCTTC

j_gene: TRBJ1-5
d_gene: TRBD1
abundance: -
v_gene: TRBV5-1
CDR3aa: CASSLVPGQGEQPQHF
CDR3nt: TGCGCCAGCAGCTTGGTCCCGGGACAGGGCGAGCAGCCCCAGCATTTT

j_gene: TRBJ1-1
d_gene: -
abundance: few
v_gene: TRBV6-1
CDR3aa: CASSEEGYLNTEAFF
CDR3nt: TGTGCCAGCAGTGAAGAGGGGTATTTGAACACTGAAGCTTTCTTT

j_gene: TRBJ1-2
d_gene: -
abundance: -
v_gene: TRBV6-6
CDR3aa: CASSYSGQGWDYGYTF
CDR3nt: TGTGCCAGCAGTTACTCGGGGCAGGGATGGGACTATGGCTACACCTTC

j_gene: TRBJ1-3
d_gene: TRBD1
abundance: -
v_gene: TRBV7-6
CDR3aa: CASSLAGQMSGNTIYF
CDR3nt: TGTGCCAGCAGCTTAGCGGGACAGATGTCTGGAAACACCATATATTTT

j_gene: TRBJ1-2
d_gene: -
abundance: -
v_gene: TRBV29-1
CDR3aa: CSVEVPRGGTSYGYTF
CDR3nt: TGCAGCGTTGAGGTTCCTAGGGGTGGCACAAGCTATGGCTACACCTTC

j_gene: TRBJ1-3
d_gene: -
abundance: -
v_gene: TRBV28
CDR3aa: CASSFSPSGRNTIYF
CDR3nt: TGTGCCAGCAGTTTCTCCCCCTCCGGTAGAAACACCATATATTTT

j_gene: TRBJ1-5
d_gene: -
abundance: -
v_gene: TRBV7-2
CDR3aa: CASSPGQNQPQHF
CDR3nt: TGTGCCAGCAGCCCCGGACAGAATCAGCCCCAGCATTTT

j_gene: TRBJ2-1
d_gene: -
abundance: -
v_gene: TRBV10-3
CDR3aa: CAIKTDSSYNEQFF
CDR3nt: TGTGCCATCAAGACGGACAGCTCCTACAATGAGCAGTTCTTC

j_gene: TRBJ2-5
d_gene: TRBD2
abundance: -
v_gene: TRBV28
CDR3aa: CASRILAGGQETQYF
CDR3nt: TGTGCCAGCAGGATCCTAGCGGGGGGACAAGAGACCCAGTACTTC

j_gene: TRBJ2-5
d_gene: TRBD1
abundance: -
v_gene: TRBV3-1/TRBV3-2
CDR3aa: CASSPPGQGTQETQYF
CDR3nt: TGTGCCAGCAGCCCGCCGGGACAGGGTACCCAAGAGACCCAGTACTTC

j_gene: TRBJ1-4
d_gene: -
abundance: -
v_gene: TRBV5-4
CDR3aa: CASSSLGTRNEKLFF
CDR3nt: TGTGCCAGCAGCAGTTTGGGGACTAGAAATGAAAAACTGTTTTTT

j_gene: TRBJ2-3
d_gene: TRBD1
abundance: -
v_gene: TRBV18
CDR3aa: CASSTGATDTQYF
CDR3nt: TGTGCCAGCTCCACAGGGGCCACAGATACGCAGTATTTT

j_gene: TRBJ2-7
d_gene: TRBD1
abundance: -
v_gene: TRBV5-6
CDR3aa: CASSTGQGNTFYF
CDR3nt: TGTGCCAGCAGCACGGGACAGGGGAATACGTTTTACTTC

j_gene: TRBJ1-5
d_gene: TRBD1
abundance: few
v_gene: TRBV19
CDR3aa: CASSKDRPGYNQPQHF
CDR3nt: TGTGCCAGTAGCAAGGACAGGCCGGGATACAATCAGCCCCAGCATTTT

j_gene: TRBJ1-2
d_gene: -
abundance: -
v_gene: TRBV3-1/TRBV3-2
CDR3aa: CASSQTGGDGYTF
CDR3nt: TGTGCCAGCAGCCAAACTGGCGGGGATGGCTACACCTTC

j_gene: TRBJ2-1
d_gene: TRBD1
abundance: -
v_gene: TRBV5-1
CDR3aa: CASSPGQGADNEQFF
CDR3nt: TGCGCCAGCAGCCCGGGACAGGGGGCGGACAATGAGCAGTTCTTC

j_gene: TRBJ1-5
d_gene: TRBD1
abundance: once
v_gene: TRBV6-2/TRBV6-3
CDR3aa: CASSYAGGLNQPQHF
CDR3nt: TGTGCCAGCAGTTACGCAGGGGGTCTAAATCAGCCCCAGCATTTT

j_gene: TRBJ1-4
d_gene: TRBD1
abundance: -
v_gene: TRBV9
CDR3aa: CASSAGGGQFNEKLFF
CDR3nt: TGTGCCAGCAGCGCGGGGGGGGGACAGTTCAATGAAAAACTGTTTTTT

j_gene: TRBJ2-7
d_gene: TRBD1
abundance: -
v_gene: TRBV6-5
CDR3aa: CASSYGTGISYEQYF
CDR3nt: TGTGCCAGCAGTTACGGGACAGGGATCTCCTACGAGCAGTACTTC

j_gene: TRBJ2-5
d_gene: -
abundance: -
v_gene: TRBV4-1
CDR3aa: CASSQPMEETQYF
CDR3nt: TGCGCCAGCAGCCAACCCATGGAGGAGACCCAGTACTTC

j_gene: TRBJ2-6
d_gene: -
abundance: -
v_gene: TRBV5-5
CDR3aa: CASSLGTGTGANVLTF
CDR3nt: TGTGCCAGCAGCTTGGGCACAGGGACAGGGGCCAACGTCCTGACTTTC

j_gene: TRBJ1-2
d_gene: TRBD1
abundance: -
v_gene: TRBV12-3/TRBV12-4
CDR3aa: CASSKNRGVGYTF
CDR3nt: TGTGCCAGCAGTAAAAACAGGGGGGTAGGCTACACCTTC

j_gene: TRBJ2-7
d_gene: TRBD1
abundance: few
v_gene: TRBV7-9
CDR3aa: CASSLVTQGIYEQYF
CDR3nt: TGTGCCAGCAGCTTAGTTACACAGGGGATCTACGAGCAGTACTTC

j_gene: TRBJ1-6
d_gene: -
abundance: -
v_gene: TRBV2
CDR3aa: CASSEALSGVASPLHF
CDR3nt: TGTGCCAGCAGTGAAGCGCTTTCAGGGGTGGCTTCACCCCTCCACTTT

j_gene: TRBJ2-2
d_gene: -
abundance: -
v_gene: TRBV4-1
CDR3aa: CASSQVLGGGEGTGELFF
CDR3nt: TGCGCCAGCAGCCAAGTGTTAGGGGGGGGTGAGGGCACCGGGGAGCTGTTTTTT

j_gene: TRBJ2-7
d_gene: TRBD1
abundance: -
v_gene: TRBV18
CDR3aa: CASSQPGQGQYEQYF
CDR3nt: TGTGCCAGCTCTCAACCGGGACAGGGACAGTACGAGCAGTACTTC

j_gene: TRBJ2-5
d_gene: TRBD2
abundance: -
v_gene: TRBV3-1/TRBV3-2
CDR3aa: CASSQCLAGGEETQYF
CDR3nt: TGTGCCAGCAGCCAGTGTCTAGCGGGGGGCGAAGAGACCCAGTACTTC

j_gene: TRBJ1-4
d_gene: -
abundance: -
v_gene: TRBV7-6
CDR3aa: CASRPAPEGTNEKLFF
CDR3nt: TGTGCCAGCAGGCCCGCCCCGGAGGGAACTAATGAAAAACTGTTTTTT

j_gene: TRBJ2-3
d_gene: TRBD2
abundance: -
v_gene: TRBV28
CDR3aa: CASSSAASGGKTDTQYF
CDR3nt: TGTGCCAGCAGTTCGGCGGCTAGCGGGGGCAAAACAGATACGCAGTATTTT